This entry describes one T cell receptor beta chain. The entry originates in a study of somatic mutations in cytotoxic T cells in rheumatoid arthritis. Study as a whole: Certain V beta antibody-stained T-cell populations, V beta1+ cells sequenced for TCRB among them, were flow-sorted to nearly 100% purity.

Sequencing was performed with immunoSEQ multiplex PCR; in TCRdb, only in-frame clones are kept and a portion is missing. The sample contains about 4,200 clones, just under 75% of which appear only once. The CDR3 runs to 16 residues. Germline CDR1 reads LGHNA; CDR2 reads YNFKEQ. J gave up 7 bases and V 1 base, and 7 bases lay outside the gene matches. Isolating CD4+ and CD8+ cells involved positive magnetic bead selection on an AutoMACS. Their purity was then checked by flow cytometry. The TCR sequence derives from an adult with rheumatoid arthritis. The V call is TRBV4-2, the J call TRBJ1-5; 10 bases fit TRBD1. The material sequenced was CD8+ T cells sorted from blood. CDR3 sequence reads: CASSQGTGGVGQPQHF. CDR3 sequence (DNA): TGTGCCAGCAGCCAAGGGACAGGGGGGGTCGGGCAGCCCCAGCATTTT.